This T cell receptor beta chain was documented in a study of regulatory T cells in long-lasting Graves disease. At the level of the study: Less than 3 months of antithyroid drugs had been taken by newly diagnosed Graves' patients.

The authors built TCR beta libraries using iRepertoire HTBI primers and Arm-PCR of CDR3 regions. TCRdb reprocessed the multiplex PCR reads with MiXCR, giving one entry per CDR3 protein. The table includes about 380,000 distinct CDR3 sequences, about 16% detected once. The time point is: newly diagnosed GD, antithyroid drugs for less than 3 months. PBMC-extracted RNA yielded the TCR library. Clinicians diagnosed Graves' disease using American Thyroid Association guidelines. A volume of roughly 8.4 milliliters of peripheral blood was collected in EDTA tubes. This sequence originates from a female donor with Graves disease. Specimen: peripheral blood mononuclear cells (PBMCs), collected at new diagnosis, from a patient treated with antithyroid drugs.

The CDR3 coding sequence is TGCAGCGTTGGACCCGGAGGAGGGAACACTGAAGCTTTCTTT. Translated: CSVGPGGGNTEAFF. The J gene is TRBJ1-1, the V gene TRBV29-1; D is unclear. Trimming removed 4 bases at V and 1 base at J, with 13 bases between. CDR1 is SQVTM, CDR2 ANQGSEA, per germline. The CDR3 is 14 amino acids.